One and the same sample provided the 2 T cell receptor beta chains below, sequenced in a study of CD8+ T cells in alopecia areata. CD4, CD8alpha, NKG2D, NKG2ACE and other markers guided sorting of pooled cutaneous lymph node cells. Following extraction, RNA underwent reverse transcription to cDNA, which served as the sequencing template. Generated by immunoSEQ multiplex PCR, the TCRdb table keeps only in-frame clones and is missing some. The sample holds approximately 300,000 clones, and no clone turns up only once. Sequencing was performed on CD4+ T cells sorted from a lymph node. Source of these receptors: a C3H/HeJ mouse with alopecia areata. The MHC haplotype recorded for the strain is H2-k.

This clone was counted ten times or more. Gene names denote mouse genes. Read data end 4 residues before the CDR3 end; the end is taken from the germline J gene. The chain is built from TRBV14 and TRBJ1-2, with 10 bases matching TRBD1. Per germline, CDR1 SGHDT and CDR2 FRDEAV. The CDR3 totals 14 residues. The CDR3 DNA, read in part, is TGTGCCAGCAGTCCCGGGACAGGGGTCGCC. Protein: CASSPGTGVA. The whole CDR3 is CASSPGTGVADYTF.

About this clone itself: Germline and genes: mouse. Incomplete CDR3 DNA: TGTGCCAGCAGTGATGAGAGAGACAGGGGTGAC. Protein product: CASSDERDRGD. The full CDR3 sequence reads CASSDERDRGDTQYF. The chain joins TRBV13-1 to TRBJ2-5; 8 nucleotides align to TRBD1. The read terminates 4 residues ahead of where the CDR3 ends, so the germline J gene completes it. The CDR3 sequence is 15 residues long. Germline V gene sequence: CDR1 NSHNY, CDR2 SYGAGN.